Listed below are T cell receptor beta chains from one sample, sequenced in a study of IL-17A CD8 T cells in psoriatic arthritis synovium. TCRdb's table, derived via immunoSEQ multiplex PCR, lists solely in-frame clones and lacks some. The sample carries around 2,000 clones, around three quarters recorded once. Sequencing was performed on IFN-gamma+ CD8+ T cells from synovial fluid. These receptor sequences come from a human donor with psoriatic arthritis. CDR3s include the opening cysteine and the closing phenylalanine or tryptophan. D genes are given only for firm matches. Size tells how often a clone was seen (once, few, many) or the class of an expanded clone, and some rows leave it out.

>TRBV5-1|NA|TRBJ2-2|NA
TGCGCCAGCAGCTTCTGGGGGACAAACAACGGGGAGCTGTTTTTT
CASSFWGTNNGELFF
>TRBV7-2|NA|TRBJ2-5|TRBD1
TGTGCCAGCAGCCCCCTGACAGGGTTGAAGACCCAGTACTTC
CASSPLTGLKTQYF
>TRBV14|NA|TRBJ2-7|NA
TGTGCCAGCAGCCTCACGATTGGGGAGCAGTACTTC
CASSLTIGEQYF
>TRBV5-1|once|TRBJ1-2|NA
TGCGCCAGCAGCTTCTATGGGCCGGGATGGGTTTCTAACTATGGCTACACCTTC
CASSFYGPGWVSNYGYTF
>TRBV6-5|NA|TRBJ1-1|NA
TGTGCCAGCTCCCCAGGCTACACTGAAGCTTTCTTT
CASSPGYTEAFF
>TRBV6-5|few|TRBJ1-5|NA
TGTGCCAGCAGCACCAAAGGAAATCAGCCCCAGCATTTT
CASSTKGNQPQHF
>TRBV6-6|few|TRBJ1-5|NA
TGTGCCAGCAGTTACTCGACGGGTTCGGGTCAGCCCCAGCATTTT
CASSYSTGSGQPQHF
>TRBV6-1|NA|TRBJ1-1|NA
TGTGCCAGCAGCCAGGGGAACCCTGAAGCTTTCTTT
CASSQGNPEAFF
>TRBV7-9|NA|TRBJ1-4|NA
TGTGCCAGCAGCTTAAGTACAGGGTGGGAAAAACTGTTTTTT
CASSLSTGWEKLFF
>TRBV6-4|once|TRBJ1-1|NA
TGTGCCAGCAGGGATTCTGGCTTGACTGAAGCTTTCTTT
CASRDSGLTEAFF
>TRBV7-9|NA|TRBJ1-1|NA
TGTGCCAGCAGCTTAGTGACAGAAGCTTTCTTT
CASSLVTEAFF
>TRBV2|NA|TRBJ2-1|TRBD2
TGTGCCAGCAAAGGAGCGGGGGGGATCTACAATGAGCAGTTCTTC
CASKGAGGIYNEQFF
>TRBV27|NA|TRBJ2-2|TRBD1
TGTGCCAGCAGTTCGACAGGGGTGTCCGGGGAGCTGTTTTTT
CASSSTGVSGELFF
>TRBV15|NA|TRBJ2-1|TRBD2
TGTGCCACCAGCAACGGGGGGGATTACAATGAGCAGTTCTTC
CATSNGGDYNEQFF
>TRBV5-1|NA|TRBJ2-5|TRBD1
TGCGCCAGCAGCTTGACGGGACAGGGGAGGAGGAAAGAGACCCAGTACTTC
CASSLTGQGRRKETQYF
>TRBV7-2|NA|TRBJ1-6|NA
TGTGCCAGCAGCGTCGGTATTTCCGGGGGCTGGAATTCACCCCTCCACTTT
CASSVGISGGWNSPLHF
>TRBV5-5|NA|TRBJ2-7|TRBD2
TGTGCCAGCAGCCACCCGACTAGCGGGGGGCCGCGAAGTCATTCCTACGAGCAGTACTTC
CASSHPTSGGPRSHSYEQYF
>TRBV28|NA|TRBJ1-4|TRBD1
TGTGCCAGCAGTCCCGGGACAGGAGGGGTTAATGAAAAACTGTTTTTT
CASSPGTGGVNEKLFF
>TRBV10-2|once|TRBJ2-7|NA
TGCGCCAGCAGTGAGGGGGCAGAACCTAACGAGCAGTACTTC
CASSEGAEPNEQYF
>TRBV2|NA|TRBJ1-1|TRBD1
TGTGCCACCGTCGGGCAGGGGGTGGCCCTTGAAGCTTTCTTT
CATVGQGVALEAFF
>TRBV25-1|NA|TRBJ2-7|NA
TGTGCCAGCCTCTCGCCGGGGGCCTCCTACGAGCAGTACTTC
CASLSPGASYEQYF
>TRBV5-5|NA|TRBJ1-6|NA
TGTGCCAGCAGCTCGTGGGGCGCGTTGGCCCTCCACTTT
CASSSWGALALHF
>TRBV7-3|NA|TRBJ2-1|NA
TGTGCCAGCAGCTTGGGCCCAGGTGAGCAGTTCTTC
CASSLGPGEQFF
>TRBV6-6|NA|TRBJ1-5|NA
TGTGCCAGCAGGATTCAGAGGGATCAGCCCCAGCATTTT
CASRIQRDQPQHF
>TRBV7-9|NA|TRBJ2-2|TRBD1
TGTGCCAGCAGCTTAAGAAGGACAGGGAACACCGGGGAGCTGTTTTTT
CASSLRRTGNTGELFF
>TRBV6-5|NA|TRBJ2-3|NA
TGTGCCAGCAGTTACCGGCTTACGTCCACAGATACGCAGTATTTT
CASSYRLTSTDTQYF
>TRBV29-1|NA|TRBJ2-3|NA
TGCAGCGTTGATGACCAATTCAAAGCCACAGATACGCAGTATTTT
CSVDDQFKATDTQYF
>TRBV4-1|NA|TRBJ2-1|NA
TGCGCCAGCAGCCCGCTAACTACAAGCTCCTACAATGAGCAGTTCTTC
CASSPLTTSSYNEQFF
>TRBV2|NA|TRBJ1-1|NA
TGTGCCAGCAGCGGACTCTCTGAAGCTTTCTTT
CASSGLSEAFF
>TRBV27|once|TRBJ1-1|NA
TGTGCCAGCAGTGAGTTGGGAGTAGCGGACACTGAAGCTTTCTTT
CASSELGVADTEAFF
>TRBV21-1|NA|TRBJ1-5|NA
TGTGCCAGCAGCCTACAGGGTGAGGTGGGCCAGCCCCAGCATTTT
CASSLQGEVGQPQHF
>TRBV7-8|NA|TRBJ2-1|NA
TGTGCCAGCAGCTTAGTAAGAGCGCCGTCCTACAATGAGCAGTTCTTC
CASSLVRAPSYNEQFF
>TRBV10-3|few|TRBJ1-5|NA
TGTGCCATCAGTGAGGATTGGGTTAATCAGCCCCAGCATTTT
CAISEDWVNQPQHF
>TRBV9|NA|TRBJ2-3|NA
TGTGCCAGCAGCGTAGAGGCGGTGGGGGGTGCCACAGATACGCAGTATTTT
CASSVEAVGGATDTQYF
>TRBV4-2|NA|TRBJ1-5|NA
TGTGCCAGCAGCCAAGAAGGGGGGAAGCTTAGCAATCAGCCCCAGCATTTT
CASSQEGGKLSNQPQHF
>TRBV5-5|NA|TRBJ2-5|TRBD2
TGTGCCAGCAGCATGGAGCGGGGGGGCAGGGAGACCCAGTACTTC
CASSMERGGRETQYF
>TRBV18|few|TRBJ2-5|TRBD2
TGTGCCAGCTCACCGAGGACTAGCGGCTTCGGCGAGACCCAGTACTTC
CASSPRTSGFGETQYF
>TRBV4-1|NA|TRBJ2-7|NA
TGCGCCAGCAGCCCAGACAGTACCTACGAGCAGTACTTC
CASSPDSTYEQYF
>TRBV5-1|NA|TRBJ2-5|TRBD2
TGCGCCAGCAGCTTGGTTGCGGGGGTCGGACAAGAGACCCAGTACTTC
CASSLVAGVGQETQYF
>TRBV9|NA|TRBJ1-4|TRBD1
TGTGCCAGCAGCGCTGGACAGGCAACTAATGAAAAACTGTTTTTT
CASSAGQATNEKLFF
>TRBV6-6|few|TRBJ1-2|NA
TGTGCCAGCAGTTACGAGGGCCCGCCTGGCTACACCTTC
CASSYEGPPGYTF
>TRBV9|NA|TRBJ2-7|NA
TGTGCCAGCAGCGCCCAACAGGGATGGGGGGAGCAGTACTTC
CASSAQQGWGEQYF
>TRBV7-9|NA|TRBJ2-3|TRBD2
TGTGCCAGCAGCCCCGGGACTAGCGGTTCAGATACGCAGTATTTT
CASSPGTSGSDTQYF
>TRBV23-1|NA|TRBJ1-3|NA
TGCGCCAGCAGTCAATCGTCACGGATTAGTATCGGAAACACCATATATTTT
CASSQSSRISIGNTIYF
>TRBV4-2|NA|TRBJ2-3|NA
TGTGCCAGCAGCCAAGATCCTGGGGGGATTGCAGATACGCAGTATTTT
CASSQDPGGIADTQYF
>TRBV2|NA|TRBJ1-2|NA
TGTGCCAGCAGCCGGACCTCCCCAACTAACTATGGCTACACCTTC
CASSRTSPTNYGYTF
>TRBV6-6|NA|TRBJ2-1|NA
TGTGCCAGCAGTTTCGAAACAGGGTACAATGAGCAGTTCTTC
CASSFETGYNEQFF
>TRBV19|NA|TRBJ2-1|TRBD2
TGTGCCAGTAGTTACGGACTAGCCAACAATGAGCAGTTCTTC
CASSYGLANNEQFF
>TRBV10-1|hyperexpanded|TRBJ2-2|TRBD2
TGCGCCAGCAGTGAAGCGACTAGCGGGAACACCGGGGAGCTGTTTTTT
CASSEATSGNTGELFF
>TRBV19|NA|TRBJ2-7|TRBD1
TGTGCCAGTAGTATCGGGACAGGGGGCGACGAGCAGTACTTC
CASSIGTGGDEQYF
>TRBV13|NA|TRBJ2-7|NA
TGTGCCAGCAGCTTGAGAGGCCTCTACGAGCAGTACTTC
CASSLRGLYEQYF
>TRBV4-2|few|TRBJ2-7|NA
TGTGCCAGCAGCGTCCACACTAGCTCCTACGAGCAGTACTTC
CASSVHTSSYEQYF
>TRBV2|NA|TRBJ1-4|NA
TGTGCCAGCAAATTTGGGGAAATTATCAACGAAAAACTGTTTTTT
CASKFGEIINEKLFF
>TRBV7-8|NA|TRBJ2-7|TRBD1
TGTGCCAGCAGCCCTCATGAAGGGGGCTGGTTCTCCTACGAGCAGTACTTC
CASSPHEGGWFSYEQYF